Listed below are T cell receptor beta chains from one sample, sequenced in a study of blood T cell repertoires in COVID-19. TCRdb's copy holds only in-frame clones and misses some; the assay was immunoSEQ multiplex PCR. Of 65,000 to 75,000 clones in the sample, roughly 79% are singletons; the top ten hold roughly 21%. Specimen: peripheral blood. These receptors were obtained from a man aged 70-80 years with acute or convalescent COVID-19. The CDR3 runs from the conserved cysteine through the conserved F or W.

TRBV19	TRBJ2-7	CASSISWTGAGEQYF
TRBV6-6	TRBJ2-1	CASSYDVAAHEQFF
TRBV3-1/TRBV3-2	TRBJ2-1	CASRLSGSSYNEQFF
TRBV27	TRBJ2-5	CASKAGRGETQYF
TRBV7-8	TRBJ2-1	CASSLLYNEQFF
TRBV6-4	TRBJ2-3	CASSDRGGSTDTQYF
TRBV28	TRBJ2-3	CASSLSGGLGAHTDTQYF
TRBV19	TRBJ1-1	CASIAGGAENTEAFF
TRBV5-1	TRBJ2-5	CASSYGGEETQYF
TRBV28	TRBJ2-1	CALSPARVYNEQFF
TRBV3-1/TRBV3-2	TRBJ2-1	CASSQRDRIYNEQFF
TRBV7-2	TRBJ2-2	CASSILTGRTGELFF
TRBV2	TRBJ1-2	CASREDTRLGGYTF
TRBV29-1	TRBJ2-3	CSVGQGGTDTQYF
TRBV7-8	TRBJ2-7	CASSLVAETYEQYF
TRBV29-1	TRBJ2-7	CSVTTGQRSSYEQYF
TRBV7-2	TRBJ1-6	CASSSGQGPPLHF
TRBV5-1	TRBJ1-4	CASSAGTVGPLFNEKLFF
TRBV5-1	TRBJ1-3	CASSLANTGGGNTIYF
TRBV15	TRBJ1-5	CATSRDKGAPSQPQHF
TRBV14	TRBJ2-5	CASSQAGLTQYF
TRBV28	TRBJ2-2	CASSGASGRVAGELFF
TRBV11-2	TRBJ1-3	CASSFRGNTIYF
TRBV28	TRBJ1-1	CASSPSGRANTEAFF
TRBV9	TRBJ2-7	CASSVGQGRTYEQYF
TRBV7-9	TRBJ2-2	CASSLIAFTGELFF
TRBV11-3	TRBJ2-1	CASSLSGTYNEQFF
TRBV28	TRBJ1-3	CASTPQGSSGNTIYF
TRBV7-9	TRBJ1-6	CASSPGQLRPHYNSPLHF
TRBV19	TRBJ2-3	CASKGLAGDTQYF
TRBV6-6	TRBJ1-6	CASSTGDRGSPLHF
TRBV7-9	TRBJ1-2	CASSQTGGTDYTF
TRBV27	TRBJ2-5	CASSSLGAGYQETQYF
TRBV7-8	TRBJ1-1	CASSLAPGGTEAFF
TRBV14	TRBJ2-3	CASSPLGSGRALNTQYF